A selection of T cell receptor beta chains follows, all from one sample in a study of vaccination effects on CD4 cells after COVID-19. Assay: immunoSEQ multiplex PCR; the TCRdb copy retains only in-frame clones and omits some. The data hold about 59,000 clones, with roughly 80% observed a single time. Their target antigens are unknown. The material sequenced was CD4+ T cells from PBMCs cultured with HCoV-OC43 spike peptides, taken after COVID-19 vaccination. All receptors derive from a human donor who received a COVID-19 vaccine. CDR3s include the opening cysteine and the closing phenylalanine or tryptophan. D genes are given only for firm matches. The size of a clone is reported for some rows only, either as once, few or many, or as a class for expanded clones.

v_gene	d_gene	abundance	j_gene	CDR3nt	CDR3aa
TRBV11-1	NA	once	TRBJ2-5	TGTGCCAGCAGCTCATGGGAAGAGACCCAGTACTTC	CASSSWEETQYF
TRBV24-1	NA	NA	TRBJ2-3	TGTGCCACCAGTGTGGTCGGCTACAAAGATACGCAGTATTTT	CATSVVGYKDTQYF
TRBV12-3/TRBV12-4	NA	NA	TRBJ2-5	TGTGCCAGCAGAAGACAGGAAGCAGAGACCCAGTACTTC	CASRRQEAETQYF
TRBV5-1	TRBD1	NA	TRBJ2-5	TGCGCCAGCAGCTCGGACAGGATGCCAGAGACCCAGTACTTC	CASSSDRMPETQYF
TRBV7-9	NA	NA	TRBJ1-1	TGTGCCAGCAGCTTAAGCGCAGCCACTGAAGCTTTCTTT	CASSLSAATEAFF
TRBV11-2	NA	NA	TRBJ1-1	TGTGCCAGCAGCTCTGTTCAGAACACTGAAGCTTTCTTT	CASSSVQNTEAFF
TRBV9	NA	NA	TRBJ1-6	TGTGCCAGCAGCGCTACAGGAAGCTCCTATAATTCACCCCTCCACTTT	CASSATGSSYNSPLHF
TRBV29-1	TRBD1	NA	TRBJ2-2	TGCAGCGTCGGGACAGGGGGTAGAACCGGGGAGCTGTTTTTT	CSVGTGGRTGELFF
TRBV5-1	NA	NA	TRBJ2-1	TGCGCCAGCAGTTTCGGAGCAGGGACGGCGGATGAGCAGTTCTTC	CASSFGAGTADEQFF
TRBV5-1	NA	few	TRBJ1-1	TGCGCCAGCAGCTTGGCCGGGAACACTGAAGCTTTCTTT	CASSLAGNTEAFF
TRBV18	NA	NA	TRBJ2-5	TGTGCCAGCTCACCAAGACGCAACCAAGAGACCCAGTACTTC	CASSPRRNQETQYF
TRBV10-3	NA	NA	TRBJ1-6	TGTGCCATCAGTGACCAGTATAATTCACCCCTCCACTTT	CAISDQYNSPLHF